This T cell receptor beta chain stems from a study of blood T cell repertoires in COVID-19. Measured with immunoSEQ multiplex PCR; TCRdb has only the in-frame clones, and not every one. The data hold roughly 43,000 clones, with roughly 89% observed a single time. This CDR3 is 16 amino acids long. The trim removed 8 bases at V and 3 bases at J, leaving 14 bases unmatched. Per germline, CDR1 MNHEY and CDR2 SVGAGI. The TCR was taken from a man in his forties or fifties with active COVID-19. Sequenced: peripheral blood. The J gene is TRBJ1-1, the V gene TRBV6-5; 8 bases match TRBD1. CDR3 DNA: TGTGCCAGCGGTTCCAGGACAGGGTATGTGGACACTGAAGCTTTCTTT. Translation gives CASGSRTGYVDTEAFF.